These T cell receptor beta chains were read from a single sample in a study of shared clonotypes between healthy human individuals. Method: immunoSEQ multiplex PCR; TCRdb's copy keeps in-frame clones and lacks some. In the table there are fewer than 400,000 clones, over 65% of which are singletons. Sample: memory CD4+ T cells sorted from blood. The receptors derive from a man younger than 40 in good health. Both conserved end residues are part of each CDR3. Fields, in order: V gene, D gene, J gene, clone size, CDR3 protein, CDR3 DNA. D genes are given only for firm matches. Clone size is not always given. Where it is, it says once, few, many or a class for expanded clones.

>TRBV6-6|TRBD2|TRBJ2-1|-
CASSYQAGGPGNEQFF
TGTGCCAGCAGTTACCAAGCGGGAGGGCCGGGCAATGAGCAGTTCTTC
>TRBV27|-|TRBJ1-4|-
CASSSVLGTNEKLFF
TGTGCCAGCAGTTCTGTCTTGGGAACTAATGAAAAACTGTTTTTT
>TRBV30|-|TRBJ2-5|-
CAWSRRRLETQYF
TGTGCCTGGAGTCGGCGGCGATTGGAGACCCAGTACTTC
>TRBV14|-|TRBJ1-4|-
CASSQDGTAARKLFF
TGTGCCAGCAGCCAAGATGGCACAGCCGCCCGGAAACTGTTTTTT
>TRBV5-1|TRBD1|TRBJ1-2|-
CASSLGTGGGYTF
TGCGCCAGCAGCTTAGGGACAGGGGGTGGCTACACCTTC
>TRBV7-8|TRBD2|TRBJ2-1|-
CASSGLAEFEQFF
TGTGCCAGCAGTGGGCTAGCGGAGTTTGAGCAGTTCTTC
>TRBV6-4|-|TRBJ2-1|-
CASSRKLTGVNSYNEQFF
TGTGCCAGCAGCAGAAAATTGACAGGCGTCAACTCCTACAATGAGCAGTTCTTC
>TRBV5-8|-|TRBJ1-4|-
CASSPLGGNEKLFF
TGTGCCAGCAGCCCTCTCGGGGGTAATGAAAAACTGTTTTTT
>TRBV4-3|TRBD1|TRBJ1-2|few
CASSQDGTGYGNYGYTF
TGCGCCAGCAGCCAAGATGGGACAGGGTATGGAAACTATGGCTACACCTTC
>TRBV6-1|TRBD1|TRBJ1-1|-
CATLQGRVTEAFF
TGTGCCACGCTACAGGGGAGGGTCACTGAAGCTTTCTTT
>TRBV7-2|TRBD2|TRBJ2-7|-
CASSFGLAAPYEQYF
TGTGCCAGCAGCTTTGGGCTAGCGGCCCCCTACGAGCAGTACTTC
>TRBV30|-|TRBJ1-2|many
CAWSVGRGHYGYTF
TGTGCCTGGAGTGTTGGACGGGGGCACTATGGCTACACCTTC
>TRBV4-1|-|TRBJ2-2|-
CASSPPRWGGELFF
TGCGCCAGCAGCCCCCCACGGTGGGGAGGGGAGCTGTTTTTT
>TRBV30|-|TRBJ2-7|many
CAWSAGTLNYEQYF
TGTGCCTGGAGCGCCGGGACCCTTAACTACGAGCAGTACTTC
>TRBV5-6|-|TRBJ2-5|-
CASSPNPRAAQYF
TGTGCCAGCAGCCCGAACCCAAGGGCGGCCCAGTACTTC